The 25 T cell receptor beta chains given below trace back to one sample, sequenced in a study of T cell repertoires in cytomegalovirus infection. The antigens these receptors bind are not known. One entry per CDR3 protein, called by TCRdb with MiXCR from the reads. The sample holds 450,000 to 600,000 distinct CDR3 sequences; roughly 34% are singletons and the top ten take roughly 17%. The sequenced sample was cultured PBMCs, obtained from culture after CMV antigen stimulation. Every receptor here comes from a human donor in good health (CMV status not recorded). Some clones in this sample may be carry-over from other donors' samples.

The rearrangement uses TRBV20-1 and TRBJ2-2; 7 nucleotides align to TRBD2. V was clipped by 5 bases and J by 7 bases; unmatched bases: 10. Germline V gives CDR1 DFQATT, CDR2 SNEGSKA (reference sequence). The CDR3 runs 14 residues. The CDR3 loop reads CSAGGGRADGELFF. Written as DNA, the CDR3 is TGCAGTGCTGGTGGTGGGAGGGCCGACGGGGAGCTGTTTTTT.

The chain links TRBV7-2 to TRBJ2-7; possible D gene TRBD1, 6 bases. CDR3 length: 16 residues. Germline lookup yields CDR1 SGHTA and CDR2 FQGNSA. Deletions cut 4 bases from V and 6 bases from J, with 22 bases between. The CDR3 DNA sequence: TGTGCCAGCAGCTCGGATAGTAGGGGGTCCCGGTTCGAGCAGTACGTC. Translation: CASSSDSRGSRFEQYV.

This clonotype was detected a few times. The V and J genes are TRBV29-1 and TRBJ2-1, with TRBD2 as a possible D gene (6 bases). Between the trimmed V and J ends, which lost 4 bases and 0 bases, there was a span of 13 bases. Per germline, CDR1 SQVTM and CDR2 ANQGSEA. The CDR3 covers 15 residues. The DNA for the CDR3 is TGCAGCGTTGCCCCCGGGGGAAGCTCCTACAATGAGCAGTTCTTC. This sequence encodes CSVAPGGSSYNEQFF.

This clonotype was seen a few times. The chain employs TRBV6-2 or TRBV6-3 and TRBJ2-7; D is uncertain. This CDR3 region has 16 residues. The germline V and J ends were trimmed by 0 bases and 7 bases, with 19 bases remaining between them. Germline V gives CDR1 MNHEY, CDR2 SVGEGT. CDR3 DNA sequence: TGTGCCAGCAGTTACTCGCCTAGATCTTTAACGAGGGAGCAGTACGTC. This codes for CASSYSPRSLTREQYV.

This clonotype was found a few times. V gene TRBV28 combines with J gene TRBJ2-7, with a weak D call TRBD1 (6 bases). CDR3 size: 14 residues. The germline gives CDR1 MDHEN, CDR2 SYDVKM. Trimming took off 5 bases at V and 1 base at J, with 12 bases between the two ends. The CDR3 region has the DNA TGTGCCAGCAGTACCCCCGGGACATCCTACGAGCAGTACTTC. Translated: CASSTPGTSYEQYF.

The V gene is TRBV7-2, the J gene TRBJ2-1; 7 nucleotides line up with TRBD2. Per germline, CDR1 SGHTA and CDR2 FQGNSA. This CDR3 is built from 16 residues. After removal of 3 bases from V and 0 bases from J, the junction contained 5 bases not matched to a gene. The CDR3 region has the DNA TGTGCCAGCAGCTTTAACGGGGGGAGCTCCTACAATGAGCAGTTCTTC. Its protein product is CASSFNGGSSYNEQFF.

This clonotype is judged medium-sized. The genes are TRBV7-2 and TRBJ2-7; TRBD2 agrees at 8 bases. Germline CDR1 reads SGHTA; CDR2 reads FQGNSA. The CDR3 runs 14 residues. With V trimmed by 5 bases and J by 0 bases, 3 bases remained unmatched. CDR3 loop: CASSPSGSSYEQYV. As DNA, the CDR3 is TGTGCCAGCAGCCCAAGCGGGAGCTCCTACGAGCAGTACGTC.

This clonotype appeared a single time. This chain uses TRBV7-3 with TRBJ1-2, with no clear D. The V and J ends lost 2 bases and 6 bases respectively, with 10 bases between them. Per germline, CDR1 SGHTA and CDR2 FQGTGA. This CDR3 is 13 amino acids long. The CDR3 loop reads CASSLDSGHGYTF. CDR3 nucleotides: TGTGCCAGCAGCTTAGACTCAGGCCATGGCTACACCTTC.

The chain carries TRBV27 and TRBJ1-2; TRBD1 aligns across 12 bases. Germline loops: CDR1 MNHEY, CDR2 SMNVEV (reference sequence). The CDR3 length is 17 residues. The V gene end was trimmed by 2 bases and the J gene end by 2 bases; junction bases not matched to a gene: 6. The CDR3, as DNA: TGTGCCAGCAGTTTAAGGGACAGGGGGCCTTTCAACTATGGCTACACCTTC. It encodes CASSLRDRGPFNYGYTF.

This clonotype was seen a few times. The J gene is TRBJ2-5, the V gene TRBV15; D remains unclear. Germline CDR1 reads LNHNV; CDR2 reads YYDKDF (reference sequence). CDR3 length equals 14 residues. V was trimmed by 8 bases and J by 1 base, leaving 14 bases between them. The CDR3 coding sequence is TGTGCCACCTCCGAAATGACAAGCCAAGAGACCCAGTACTTC. Its translation is CATSEMTSQETQYF.

The table lists this clonotype with many counts. This chain links TRBV7-2 with TRBJ2-7; D remains unclear. The germline gives CDR1 SGHTA, CDR2 FQGNSA. This CDR3 spans 16 amino acids. Trimming took off 1 base at V and 0 bases at J, with 13 bases between the two ends. For the CDR3, the DNA is TGTGCCAGCAGCTTAGGGCCTGTAAAGAGCTCCTACGAGCAGTACTTC. Translation: CASSLGPVKSSYEQYF.

The CDR3 region is CASSLDGGFYNEQFF. CDR3 coding DNA: TGTGCCAGCAGCTTAGACGGCGGGTTCTACAATGAGCAGTTCTTC. The genes are TRBV7-9 and TRBJ2-1; possibly TRBD2 for D (5 bases). The CDR3 has 15 residues. V was trimmed by 1 base and J by 3 bases, leaving 10 bases between them. Per the germline V gene, CDR1 is SEHNR and CDR2 is FQNEAQ (reference sequence).

The rearrangement joins TRBV2 to TRBJ1-5; D unresolved. The CDR3 sequence is 13 residues long. Deletions cut 1 base from V and 4 bases from J, with 5 bases between. The germline V gene encodes CDR1 SNHLY and CDR2 FYNNEI. CDR3 residues: CASSEVENQPQHF. CDR3 DNA: TGTGCCAGCAGTGAAGTAGAGAATCAGCCCCAGCATTTT.

This clonotype was observed many times. J is TRBJ2-7 and V is TRBV2, with D maybe TRBD2 (6 bases). The V and J ends lost 4 bases and 6 bases respectively, with 10 bases between them. CDR3 length equals 12 residues. Germline-derived CDR1 and CDR2 are SNHLY and FYNNEI. The chain's CDR3 is CASSGVGGEQYF. The CDR3 DNA sequence: TGTGCCAGCAGTGGCGTCGGGGGCGAGCAGTACTTC.

This clonotype was seen only once. The CDR3 nucleotides read TGCAGTGCCCCTGGACTAGGGACCGAGCAGTACTTC. Translating gives CSAPGLGTEQYF. V gene TRBV20-1 combines with J gene TRBJ2-7; 7 nucleotides match TRBD2. CDR3 length equals 12 residues. J lost 6 bases, V lost 6 bases, and 8 bases had no gene match. CDR1 and CDR2 from the germline V gene are DFQATT and SNEGSKA (reference sequence).

The rearrangement joins TRBV29-1 to TRBJ2-7; 8 bases align to TRBD2. V lost 5 bases to trimming and J lost 2 bases; unmatched junction nucleotides: 8. The CDR3 length is 14 residues. Looked up from germline, CDR1 is SQVTM and CDR2 is ANQGSEA. Here the CDR3 reads CSVLPAGVTYEQYF. CDR3 coding DNA: TGCAGCGTTCTCCCAGCGGGGGTCACCTACGAGCAGTACTTC.

The V and J genes are TRBV7-2 and TRBJ2-7; possibly TRBD2 for D (5 bases). The germline CDR1 and CDR2 sequences are SGHTA and FQGNSA. CDR3 length: 15 amino acids. V lost 3 bases to trimming and J lost 1 base, with 13 bases between them. The CDR3 loop reads CASSFHTGMSYEQYF. DNA of the CDR3: TGTGCCAGCAGCTTCCACACGGGAATGTCCTACGAGCAGTACTTC.

This clonotype was observed a handful of times. The J gene is TRBJ1-1, the V gene TRBV6-2 or TRBV6-3; D remains unclear. Looked up from germline, CDR1 is MNHEY and CDR2 is SVGEGT. The CDR3 is made up of 12 amino acids. V lost 7 bases and J lost 10, with 16 bases in between. The CDR3 spells CASTTGPSGAFF. CDR3 coding DNA: TGTGCCAGCACCACGGGTCCCAGCGGAGCTTTCTTT.

This clonotype was recorded at least ten times. V gene TRBV7-2 combines with J gene TRBJ1-6, with TRBD1 identical over 10 bases. The CDR3 sequence is 17 residues long. Germline CDR1 SGHTA, CDR2 FQGNSA. J gave up 6 bases and V 0 bases, and 5 bases lay outside the gene matches. The CDR3 is CASSLATGGLGNSPLHF. As DNA, the CDR3 is TGTGCCAGCAGCTTAGCGACAGGGGGCCTAGGTAATTCACCCCTCCACTTT.

The chain is built from TRBV9 and TRBJ1-4; no clear D. Trimming stripped 0 bases from V and 0 bases from J, with 3 bases between. Germline CDR1 SGDLS, CDR2 YYNGEE. The CDR3 is made up of 14 amino acids. DNA for the CDR3: TGTGCCAGCAGCGTAGAGGCAACTAATGAAAAACTGTTTTTT. It codes for CASSVEATNEKLFF.

This clonotype was detected a few times. This chain links TRBV27 with TRBJ2-5; 9 nucleotides line up with TRBD2. The CDR3 has 13 amino acids. Looked up from germline, CDR1 is MNHEY and CDR2 is SMNVEV (reference sequence). J gave up 2 bases and V 7 bases, and 2 bases lay outside the gene matches. CDR3: CASTSGRQETQYF. The CDR3 DNA is TGTGCCAGCACCAGCGGGAGGCAAGAGACCCAGTACTTC.

This clonotype appeared a few times. J is TRBJ1-3 and V is TRBV10-3; D is undetermined. Trimming left V 0 bases short and J 0 bases short, with 12 bases between. Germline CDR1 ENHRY, CDR2 SYGVKD. The CDR3 is made up of 17 amino acids. CDR3 residues: CAISESKPGDSGNTIYF. The DNA of the CDR3 is TGTGCCATCAGTGAGTCGAAGCCCGGGGACTCTGGAAACACCATATATTTT.

The chain carries TRBV11-2 and TRBJ2-5; TRBD2 aligns across 10 bases. Per germline, CDR1 SGHAT and CDR2 FQNNGV. This CDR3 comprises 16 residues. V was clipped by 5 bases and J by 4 bases; unmatched bases: 10. CDR3 sequence reads: CASSRGSSGRRETQYF. Written as DNA, the CDR3 is TGTGCCAGCAGCAGGGGGTCTAGCGGGAGACGAGAGACCCAGTACTTC.

The CDR3 loop reads CASSPLGGNLQAFF. CDR3 bases: TGTGCCAGCAGTCCCTTGGGGGGGAACCTTCAAGCTTTCTTT. V and J are TRBV28 and TRBJ1-1; tentative D call: TRBD1 (5 bases). V was cut by 5 bases and J by 9 bases, with 19 bases left in between. CDR1 is MDHEN, CDR2 SYDVKM, per germline. This CDR3 contains 14 residues.

The gene calls are TRBV3-1 and TRBJ1-3, with 7 bases lining up with TRBD1. The CDR3 has 14 amino acids. Germline V gives CDR1 LGHDT, CDR2 YNNKEL (reference sequence). V gave up 3 bases and J gave up 4 bases; unmatched junction bases: 3. CDR3 region: CASSHMDRGNTIYF. The DNA of the CDR3 is TGTGCCAGCAGCCACATGGACAGGGGAAACACCATATATTTT. The variable domain in full, completed from reference TRBV3-1 and TRBJ1-3, reads DTAVSQTPKYLVTQMGNDKSIKCEQNLGHDTMYWYKQDSKKFLKIMFSYNNKELIINETVPNRFSPKSPDKAHLNLHINSLELGDSAVYFCASSHMDRGNTIYFGEGSWLTVV.